The present T cell receptor (beta chain) was sequenced within a study of glioma-infiltrating T cells after dendritic cell vaccination. For the study at large: Patients received three intradermal dendritic cell vaccine injections at biweekly intervals.

V gave up 3 bases and J gave up 7 bases, with 6 bases separating them. The CDR3 loop spans 11 amino acids. Per germline, CDR1 SGHAT and CDR2 FQDESV (reference sequence). The PCR used 60 V beta and 13 J beta primers. The repertoire was sequenced with immunoSEQ multiplex PCR; TCRdb's copy has only in-frame clones and lacks some. The sample includes over 80,000 clones, about 87% of them seen just once. This clone was seen only a few times. The chain recombines TRBV11-1 with TRBJ1-1; D remains ambiguous. The specimen comprised blood, sampled before dendritic cell vaccination. The sequence was obtained from a human donor with glioblastoma. This chain's CDR3 is CASSFAGEAFF. The CDR3 DNA reads TGTGCCAGCAGCTTTGCAGGTGAAGCTTTCTTT. Supplemented by reference TRBV11-1 and TRBJ1-1, the full variable domain reads EAEVAQSPRYKITEKSQAVAFWCDPISGHATLYWYRQILGQGPELLVQFQDESVVDDSQLPKDRFSAERLKGVDSTLKIQPAELGDSAMYLCASSFAGEAFFGQGTRLTVV.